Listed below are T cell receptor beta chains from one sample, sequenced in a study of T-cell memory formation after mild COVID-19. Using its own MiXCR run on the 5' RACE reads, TCRdb lists one record per CDR3 protein. The sample yields roughly 560,000 distinct CDR3 sequences, over 20% seen once. Sequenced input: PBMCs or a T cell subset sorted from them (not recorded which). All receptors come from an adult woman who had mild COVID-19 (a few samples of this study predate the infection). Cell type and time point are not known. Both conserved end residues are part of each CDR3. D genes are given only for firm matches. The size field is filled for only some rows; it gives once, few, many or a size class.

d_call j_call clone_size v_call cdr3_aa cdr3_nt
TRBD1 TRBJ1-2 few TRBV9 CASSVTNRGGYTF TGTGCCAGCAGCGTTACTAACAGGGGTGGCTACACCTTC
. TRBJ2-7 . TRBV30 CAWSVLGDEQYF TGTGCCTGGAGTGTACTTGGGGACGAGCAGTACTTC
TRBD1 TRBJ2-2 many TRBV19 CASTNQGVVSGELFF TGTGCCAGTACCAACCAGGGGGTCGTGTCCGGGGAGCTGTTTTTT
TRBD2 TRBJ2-5 . TRBV12-3/TRBV12-4 CASSYQLAGGQETQYF TGTGCCAGCAGTTACCAACTAGCGGGGGGACAAGAGACCCAGTACTTC
. TRBJ1-2 few TRBV6-5 CASSYRVSHYGYTF TGTGCCAGCAGTTACAGGGTGTCTCACTATGGCTACACCTTC
TRBD1 TRBJ2-2 . TRBV2 CASSLPPGGRTGELFF TGTGCCAGCAGCCTCCCCCCAGGGGGCAGGACCGGGGAGCTGTTTTTT
TRBD2 TRBJ2-1 few TRBV4-3 CASSQEGTSGRAFF TGCGCCAGCAGCCAAGAAGGGACTAGCGGGAGGGCGTTCTTC
TRBD2 TRBJ2-5 . TRBV12-3/TRBV12-4 CASRYGTSVKETQYF TGTGCCAGCAGATATGGGACTAGTGTAAAAGAGACCCAGTACTTC
. TRBJ2-1 few TRBV27 CASPPGLSPQFF TGTGCCAGCCCCCCGGGACTTAGCCCCCAGTTCTTC
. TRBJ1-2 few TRBV7-9 CASSLGTRGYTF TGTGCCAGCAGCTTAGGGACTCGTGGCTACACCTTC
. TRBJ2-7 many TRBV5-5 CASSLWASYEQYF TGTGCCAGCAGCTTGTGGGCTTCCTACGAGCAGTACTTC
TRBD1 TRBJ2-7 few TRBV25-1 CASSPYLDRGYEQYF TGTGCCAGCAGTCCCTACTTGGACAGGGGCTACGAGCAGTACTTC
. TRBJ1-2 few TRBV4-3 CASSQDSGYGYTF TGCGCCAGCAGCCAAGATTCCGGCTATGGCTACACCTTC
. TRBJ2-1 few TRBV7-3 CASSLTSYGGYNEQFF TGTGCCAGCAGCTTAACGTCTTATGGTGGGTACAATGAGCAGTTCTTC
TRBD1 TRBJ2-2 . TRBV5-1 CASSSEHRGGGELFF TGCGCCAGCAGCTCGGAACACAGGGGTGGCGGGGAGCTGTTTTTT